One sample yielded the 25 T cell receptor beta chains listed below, sequenced in a study of T-cell memory formation after mild COVID-19 (dated by TCRdb to about 2021). The library was made by 5' RACE. The listed sequencing device is Illumina NovaSeq 6000. TCRdb reprocessed the public reads (quality trimming at Q25 with fastp, clone calling with MiXCR) and kept in-frame beta chains. Rows with a matching CDR3 protein are joined into one entry that keeps the most common DNA and genes. The table for this sample lists 300,000 to 400,000 distinct CDR3 sequences; 15% to 20% of them were counted only once. Jointly, the top ten make up more than 20% of the sample. The sequenced sample was PBMCs or a T cell subset sorted from them (not recorded which). Receptor source: a man between 18 and 29 years old who had mild COVID-19 (a few samples of this study predate the infection). The sample titles of this study are shuffled in the database, so cell type and time point are left out; the donor was told from shared clones.

The chain couples TRBV6-5 to TRBJ2-7, with 8 nucleotides matching TRBD1. With V trimmed by 0 bases and J by 2 bases, 3 bases remained unmatched. The CDR3 totals 15 residues. Per the germline V gene, CDR1 is MNHEY and CDR2 is SVGAGI. DNA of the CDR3: TGTGCCAGCAGTTACTCAACGACAGGGGCCTACGAGCAGTACTTC. Residues: CASSYSTTGAYEQYF.

In this sample, this clonotype turned up many times. This chain uses TRBV7-9 with TRBJ2-5; D tentatively fits TRBD1 or TRBD2 (5 bases each). CDR1 is SEHNR and CDR2 is FQNEAQ in the germline V gene (reference sequence). The V gene lost 3 bases and the J gene lost 2 bases, with 10 bases spanning the gap. The CDR3 has 14 amino acids. For the CDR3, the DNA is TGTGCCAGCAGCTTGGGGACGTCGCAAGAGACCCAGTACTTC. Translating it yields CASSLGTSQETQYF.

On this clonotype: The junction does not match germline at one end; this may be a read error. This chain connects TRBV27 to TRBJ1-2; D is undetermined. CDR1 and CDR2 (germline): MNHEY, SMNVEV (reference sequence). The CDR3 is 14 residues long. The chain's CDR3 is CTSTVPFLFWFYTF. CDR3 in DNA: TGCACCAGCACCGTTCCCTTCCTCTTTTGGTTCTACACCTTC.

This clonotype was seen ten or more times. The chain links TRBV30 to TRBJ2-7, with D perhaps matching TRBD1 or TRBD2 (5 bases each). The germline V gene has CDR1 GTSNPN and CDR2 SVGIG (reference sequence). This CDR3 spans 14 amino acids. V was trimmed by 4 bases and J by 6 bases, leaving 19 bases between them. The CDR3 region has the DNA TGTGCCTGGATCTACGGTGGGGGAACGGGCGAGCAGTACTTC. This encodes CAWIYGGGTGEQYF.

This clonotype was seen a few times. The J gene is TRBJ1-1, the V gene TRBV5-1; the D is unclear. Germline CDR1 and CDR2: SGHRS and YFSETQ. CDR3 length: 14 residues. The V gene lost 2 bases and the J gene lost 4 bases, with 12 bases spanning the gap. The CDR3 bases are TGCGCCAGCAGCTTCGCGGGTAGGACCACTGAAGCTTTCTTT. It translates to CASSFAGRTTEAFF.

DNA for the CDR3: TGTGCCAGTAGCCCTAACAGGGGCGGGGACACTGAAGCTTTCTTT. It encodes CASSPNRGGDTEAFF. V and J are TRBV19 and TRBJ1-1, with TRBD1 matching over 7 bases. After removal of 6 bases from V and 3 bases from J, the junction contained 10 bases not matched to a gene. The CDR3 runs 15 residues. Germline lookup yields CDR1 LNHDA and CDR2 SQIVND (reference sequence).

The chain uses TRBV14 and TRBJ1-5; D gene ambiguous. CDR1 and CDR2 (germline): SGHDN, FVKESK. With 4 bases removed from V and 6 bases from J, the gap between germline ends came to 7 bases. The CDR3 sequence is 12 residues long. The DNA of the CDR3 is TGTGCCAGCAGCCCGAGGCGTCAGCCCCAGCATTTT. Amino acid sequence: CASSPRRQPQHF.

This clonotype was counted only a few times. The chain uses TRBV27 and TRBJ2-1, with D perhaps matching TRBD1 (11 bases). In germline, CDR1 is MNHEY, CDR2 SMNVEV (reference sequence). The CDR3 sequence is 18 residues long. The germline V and J ends were trimmed by 8 bases and 5 bases, with 28 bases remaining between them. In DNA form, the CDR3 reads TGTGCCAGCGCGAGGGACAGGGGGTTACTAGCGGGGAACAATGAGCAGTTCTTC. Protein: CASARDRGLLAGNNEQFF.

This clonotype occurred a few times. This chain connects TRBV7-3 to TRBJ2-3; TRBD2 agrees at 11 bases. Germline-derived CDR1 and CDR2 are SGHTA and FQGTGA. This CDR3 contains 17 residues. V lost 4 bases, J lost 6 bases, and 12 bases stayed unmatched. DNA for the CDR3: TGTGCCAGCAGCTCGCTGGGGCTAGCGGGGGGCGGCGATACGCAGTATTTT. Its protein is CASSSLGLAGGGDTQYF.

The chain joins TRBV9 to TRBJ2-5; unclear D gene. The CDR3 has 15 residues. CDR1 SGDLS and CDR2 YYNGEE come from the germline V gene. Trimming removed 0 bases from V and 0 bases from J, with 9 bases in between. CDR3 protein: CASSVETDYQETQYF. DNA for the CDR3: TGTGCCAGCAGCGTAGAGACGGATTACCAAGAGACCCAGTACTTC. The full variable domain, rest sourced from reference TRBV9 and TRBJ2-5, is DSGVTQTPKHLITATGQRVTLRCSPRSGDLSVYWYQQSLDQGLQFLIQYYNGEERAKGNILERFSAQQFPDLHSELNLSSLELGDSALYFCASSVETDYQETQYFGPGTRLLVL.

The chain links TRBV7-3 to TRBJ2-1; the match to TRBD2 covers 14 bases. The CDR3 covers 21 residues. CDR1 and CDR2 (germline): SGHTA, FQGTGA. With 5 bases clipped from V and 5 bases from J, the junction kept 20 bases outside the gene matches. The CDR3 here is CASSRDRPGLAGVLINNEQFF. The DNA for the CDR3 is TGTGCCAGCAGCAGAGACAGACCGGGACTAGCGGGAGTATTGATCAACAATGAGCAGTTCTTC. The variable domain in full, completed from reference TRBV7-3 and TRBJ2-1, reads GAGVSQTPSNKVTEKGKYVELRCDPISGHTALYWYRQSLGQGPEFLIYFQGTGAADDSGLPNDRFFAVRPEGSVSTLKIQRTERGDSAVYLCASSRDRPGLAGVLINNEQFFGPGTRLTVL.

The chain has TRBV7-2 and TRBJ2-5; perhaps TRBD2 as D (5 bases). V was pared by 5 bases and J by 1 base, with 14 bases between. Looked up from germline, CDR1 is SGHTA and CDR2 is FQGNSA. The CDR3 loop spans 15 amino acids. The CDR3 DNA reads as TGTGCCAGCAGCCGGAATGGAGGCCTCCAAGAGACCCAGTACTTC. Amino acids: CASSRNGGLQETQYF.

The chain uses TRBV20-1 and TRBJ2-2, with D unresolved. Germline lookup yields CDR1 DFQATT and CDR2 SNEGSKA (reference sequence). This CDR3 spans 13 amino acids. V was shortened by 3 bases and J by 3 bases, with 8 bases between the two germline ends. As DNA, the CDR3 is TGCAGTGCTAGTTTTGTCGACACCGGGGAGCTGTTTTTT. It translates to CSASFVDTGELFF.

This rearrangement joins TRBV5-1 to TRBJ2-4; 11 bases line up with TRBD1. The trim removed 5 bases at V and 9 bases at J, leaving 4 bases unmatched. CDR1 SGHRS and CDR2 YFSETQ come from the germline V gene. This CDR3 region has 13 residues. CDR3: CASSRTGGSIQYF. The CDR3 bases are TGCGCCAGCAGTCGGACAGGGGGCAGCATTCAGTACTTC.

CDR3 residues: CASSQERSSGNTIYF. The CDR3 nucleotides read TGCGCCAGCAGCCAAGAAAGATCTTCTGGAAACACCATATATTTT. The chain joins TRBV4-3 to TRBJ1-3; D uncertain. The V gene's germline CDR1 is LGHNA and CDR2 YSLEER. The CDR3 consists of 15 residues. V dropped 0 bases and J dropped 1 base, with 7 bases sitting between them.

This clonotype occurred many times. The rearrangement uses TRBV11-3 and TRBJ2-1, with 8 bases aligning to TRBD2. This CDR3 has 15 residues. The V gene's germline CDR1 is SGHNT and CDR2 YENEEA. J was trimmed by 3 bases and V by 1 base; bases with no gene match: 2. In DNA, the CDR3 is TGTGCCAGCAGCTTAGTAGCGGGGAGCTACAATGAGCAGTTCTTC. Encoded protein: CASSLVAGSYNEQFF.

This clonotype appeared a few times. V is TRBV6-5 and J is TRBJ1-2; the D gene is possibly TRBD1 (5 bases). The germline V gene encodes CDR1 MNHEY and CDR2 SVGAGI. The CDR3 has 15 amino acids. V was trimmed by 6 bases and J by 5 bases, leaving 19 bases between them. In DNA form, the CDR3 reads TGTGCCAGCAGCCCCGGGGCTCCTTTTTCGTATGGCTACACCTTC. Amino acid sequence: CASSPGAPFSYGYTF.

This clonotype was observed a handful of times. This chain connects TRBV7-2 to TRBJ2-7; the match to TRBD1 covers 8 bases. CDR3 length: 13 residues. The junction had 5 bases not matched to a gene; V was cut back by 3 bases and J by 7 bases. Germline V gives CDR1 SGHTA, CDR2 FQGNSA. CDR3 coding DNA: TGTGCCAGCAGCTTGCAGGGGGCGCGGGAGCAGTACTTC. Residues: CASSLQGAREQYF.

There are many counts of this clonotype. V is TRBV7-6 and J is TRBJ2-2; unclear D gene. V was cut by 4 bases and J by 0 bases, with 15 bases left in between. Germline V gene lookup returns CDR1 SGHVS and CDR2 FNYEAQ. CDR3 length equals 17 residues. The DNA for the CDR3 is TGTGCCAGCAGCTACTTCCCTGGGCAGCCGAACACCGGGGAGCTGTTTTTT. Translated, it gives CASSYFPGQPNTGELFF. The variable domain in full, with the rest retrieved from reference TRBV7-6 and TRBJ2-2, is GAGVSQSPRYKVTKRGQDVALRCDPISGHVSLYWYRQALGQGPEFLTYFNYEAQQDKSGLPNDRFSAERPEGSISTLTIQRTEQRDSAMYRCASSYFPGQPNTGELFFGEGSRLTVL.

This clonotype has at least ten counts. This chain joins TRBV6-5 and TRBJ2-7; D call uncertain. V was cut by 2 bases and J by 2 bases, with 13 bases left in between. Per germline, CDR1 MNHEY and CDR2 SVGAGI. This CDR3 region has 15 residues. The CDR3 here is CASSYPRAAPYEQYF. The DNA of the CDR3 is TGTGCCAGCAGTTACCCCCGAGCAGCGCCCTACGAGCAGTACTTC.

There are a few counts of this clonotype. The chain couples TRBV27 to TRBJ2-5; D unresolved. CDR1 and CDR2 (germline): MNHEY, SMNVEV (reference sequence). The CDR3 has 14 amino acids. V was clipped by 1 base and J by 0 bases, with 6 bases between them. This chain's CDR3 is CASSLYGYQETQYF. The CDR3 nucleotides read TGTGCCAGCAGTTTATACGGGTACCAAGAGACCCAGTACTTC.

This clonotype came up many times. The V call is TRBV9, the J call TRBJ2-1; no firm D call. V was cut by 0 bases and J by 9 bases, with 1 base left in between. This CDR3 comprises 10 residues. The germline V gene encodes CDR1 SGDLS and CDR2 YYNGEE. The DNA for the CDR3 is TGTGCCAGCAGCGTAGGTGAGCAGTTCTTC. Its translation: CASSVGEQFF.

V usage is TRBV4-3 and J usage is TRBJ2-1; 8 nucleotides line up with TRBD2. The CDR3 totals 17 residues. The junction had 9 bases not matched to a gene; V was cut back by 1 base and J by 4 bases. CDR1 LGHNA and CDR2 YSLEER come from the germline V gene. CDR3 protein: CASSQVVSGASYNEQFF. The CDR3 nucleotides are TGCGCCAGCAGCCAAGTTGTTAGCGGGGCATCGTACAATGAGCAGTTCTTC.

This clonotype was picked up a small number of times. The V call is TRBV2, the J call TRBJ2-7; 8 nucleotides agree with TRBD1. V lost 8 bases and J lost 2; bases outside the gene matches: 5. Germline V lookup: CDR1 SNHLY, CDR2 FYNNEI. This CDR3 comprises 13 residues. Here the CDR3 reads CASAGQVAYEQYF. As DNA, the CDR3 is TGTGCCAGCGCGGGACAGGTAGCCTACGAGCAGTACTTC.

The chain recombines TRBV2 with TRBJ1-1; 7 nucleotides line up with TRBD1. V was clipped by 10 bases and J by 2 bases; unmatched bases: 7. This CDR3 has 13 residues. CDR1 SNHLY and CDR2 FYNNEI come from the germline V gene. The CDR3 protein is CATPKGANTEAFF. In DNA, the CDR3 is TGTGCCACCCCAAAGGGGGCTAACACTGAAGCTTTCTTT.